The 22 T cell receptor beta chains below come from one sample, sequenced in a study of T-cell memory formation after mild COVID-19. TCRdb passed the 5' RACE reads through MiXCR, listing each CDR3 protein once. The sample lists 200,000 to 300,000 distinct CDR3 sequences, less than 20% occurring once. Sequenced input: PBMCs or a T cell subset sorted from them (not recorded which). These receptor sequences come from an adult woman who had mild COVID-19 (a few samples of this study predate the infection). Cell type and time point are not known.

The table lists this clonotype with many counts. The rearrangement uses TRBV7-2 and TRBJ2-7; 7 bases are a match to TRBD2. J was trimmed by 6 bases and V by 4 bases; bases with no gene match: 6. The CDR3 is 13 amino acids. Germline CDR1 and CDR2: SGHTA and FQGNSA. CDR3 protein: CASSSGREAEQYF. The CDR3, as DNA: TGTGCCAGCAGCTCCGGCCGGGAGGCCGAGCAGTACTTC. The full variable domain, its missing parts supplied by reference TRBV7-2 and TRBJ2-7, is GAGVSQSPSNKVTEKGKDVELRCDPISGHTALYWYRQSLGQGLEFLIYFQGNSAPDKSGLPSDRFSAERTGGSVSTLTIQRTQQEDSAVYLCASSSGREAEQYFGPGTRLTVT.

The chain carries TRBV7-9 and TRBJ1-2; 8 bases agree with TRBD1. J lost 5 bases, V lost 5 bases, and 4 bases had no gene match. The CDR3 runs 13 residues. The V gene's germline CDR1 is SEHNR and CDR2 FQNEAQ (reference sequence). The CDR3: CASSGQGRYGYTF. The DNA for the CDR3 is TGTGCCAGCAGCGGACAGGGCCGGTATGGCTACACCTTC.

The chain's CDR3 is CASSTPLGVGSTDTQYF. The CDR3 DNA follows: TGTGCCAGCAGTACCCCCCTTGGGGTTGGGAGCACAGATACGCAGTATTTT. The rearrangement uses TRBV12-3 or TRBV12-4 and TRBJ2-3; no reliable D call. The CDR3 is made up of 17 amino acids. With 5 bases removed from V and 0 bases from J, the gap between germline ends came to 18 bases.

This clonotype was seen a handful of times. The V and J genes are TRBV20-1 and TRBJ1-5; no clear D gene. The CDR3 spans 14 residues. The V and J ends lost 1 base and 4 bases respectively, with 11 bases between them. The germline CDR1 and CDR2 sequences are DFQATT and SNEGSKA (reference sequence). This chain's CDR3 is CSARAPTTNQPQHF. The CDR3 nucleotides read TGCAGTGCTAGAGCCCCCACTACGAATCAGCCCCAGCATTTT.

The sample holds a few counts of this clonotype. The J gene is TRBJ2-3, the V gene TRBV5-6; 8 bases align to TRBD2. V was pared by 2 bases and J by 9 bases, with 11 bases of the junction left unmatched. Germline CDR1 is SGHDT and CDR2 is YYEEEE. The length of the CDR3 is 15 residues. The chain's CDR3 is CASSLGAGGGTTQYF. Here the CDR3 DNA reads TGTGCCAGCAGCTTAGGTGCGGGAGGTGGTACAACGCAGTATTTT. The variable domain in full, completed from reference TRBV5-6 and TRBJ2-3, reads DAGVTQSPTHLIKTRGQQVTLRCSPKSGHDTVSWYQQALGQGPQFIFQYYEEEERQRGNFPDRFSGHQFPNYSSELNVNALLLGDSALYLCASSLGAGGGTTQYFGPGTRLTVL.

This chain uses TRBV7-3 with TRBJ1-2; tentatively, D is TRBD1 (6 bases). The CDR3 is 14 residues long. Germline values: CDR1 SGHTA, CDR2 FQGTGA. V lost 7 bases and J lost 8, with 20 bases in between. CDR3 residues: CASTTTRGALGYTF. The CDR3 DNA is TGTGCCAGCACCACGACCCGGGGGGCCTTGGGCTACACCTTC.

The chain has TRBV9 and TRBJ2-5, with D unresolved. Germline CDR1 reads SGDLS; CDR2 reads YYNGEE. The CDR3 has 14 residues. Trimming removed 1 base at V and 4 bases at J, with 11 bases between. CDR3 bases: TGTGCCAGCAGCGTAAGACCCGATCGAGAGACCCAGTACTTC. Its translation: CASSVRPDRETQYF.

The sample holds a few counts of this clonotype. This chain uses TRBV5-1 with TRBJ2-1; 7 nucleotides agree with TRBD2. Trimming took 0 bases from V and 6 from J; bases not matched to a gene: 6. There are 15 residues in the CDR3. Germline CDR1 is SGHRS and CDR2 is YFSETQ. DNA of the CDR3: TGCGCCAGCAGCTTGGGGACTAGTAGGGCCAATGAGCAGTTCTTC. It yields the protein CASSLGTSRANEQFF. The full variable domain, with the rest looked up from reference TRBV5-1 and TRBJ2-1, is KAGVTQTPRYLIKTRGQQVTLSCSPISGHRSVSWYQQTPGQGLQFLFEYFSETQRNKGNFPGRFSGRQFSNSRSEMNVSTLELGDSALYLCASSLGTSRANEQFFGPGTRLTVL.

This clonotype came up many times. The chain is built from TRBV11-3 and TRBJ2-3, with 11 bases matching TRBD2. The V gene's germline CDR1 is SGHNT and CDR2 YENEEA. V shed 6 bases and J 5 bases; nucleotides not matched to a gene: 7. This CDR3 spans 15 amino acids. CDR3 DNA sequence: TGTGCCAGCAGGCCCACTAGCGGGAGTGGAGATACGCAGTATTTT. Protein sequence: CASRPTSGSGDTQYF.

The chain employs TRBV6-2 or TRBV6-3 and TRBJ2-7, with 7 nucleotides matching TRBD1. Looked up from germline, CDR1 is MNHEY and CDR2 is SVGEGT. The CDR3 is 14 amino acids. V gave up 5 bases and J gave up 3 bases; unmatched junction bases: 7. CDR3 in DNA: TGTGCCAGCAGTGGCCCGGGACAGCTCTACGAGCAGTACTTC. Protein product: CASSGPGQLYEQYF.

The CDR3 region is CATSRDRSSGGRRLYF. For the CDR3, the DNA is TGTGCCACCAGCAGAGATAGATCTAGCGGGGGCCGTAGGCTGTATTTT. This chain joins TRBV15 and TRBJ2-3; 10 nucleotides match TRBD2. The CDR3 runs 16 residues. Trimming took 0 bases from V and 14 from J; bases not matched to a gene: 14. Per germline, CDR1 LNHNV and CDR2 YYDKDF (reference sequence).

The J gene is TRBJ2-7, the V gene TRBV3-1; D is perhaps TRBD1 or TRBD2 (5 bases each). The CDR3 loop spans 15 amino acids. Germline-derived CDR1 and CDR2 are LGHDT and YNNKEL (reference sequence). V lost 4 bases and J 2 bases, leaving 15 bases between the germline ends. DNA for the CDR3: TGTGCCAGCAGCCGCCCAGGGAGCGCCGCCTACGAGCAGTACTTC. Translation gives CASSRPGSAAYEQYF.

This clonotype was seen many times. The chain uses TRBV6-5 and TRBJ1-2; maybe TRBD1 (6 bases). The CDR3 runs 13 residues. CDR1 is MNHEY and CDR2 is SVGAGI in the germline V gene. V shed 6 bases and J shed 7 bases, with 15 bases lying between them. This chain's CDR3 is CASSPGDNGGYTF. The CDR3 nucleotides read TGTGCCAGCAGCCCAGGGGATAACGGTGGCTACACCTTC.

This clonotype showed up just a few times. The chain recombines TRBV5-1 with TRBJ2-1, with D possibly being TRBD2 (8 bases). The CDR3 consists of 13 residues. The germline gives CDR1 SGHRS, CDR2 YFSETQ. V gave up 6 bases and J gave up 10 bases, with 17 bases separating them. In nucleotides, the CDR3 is TGCGCCAGCACCCCGGGAGGGGGCGGCGAGCAGTTCTTC. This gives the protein CASTPGGGGEQFF.

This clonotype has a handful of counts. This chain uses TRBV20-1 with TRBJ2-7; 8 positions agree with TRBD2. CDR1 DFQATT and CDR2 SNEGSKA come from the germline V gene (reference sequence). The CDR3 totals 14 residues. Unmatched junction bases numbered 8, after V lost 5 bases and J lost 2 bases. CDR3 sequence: CSAPTSGVTYEQYF. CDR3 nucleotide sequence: TGCAGTGCTCCTACTAGCGGCGTTACCTACGAGCAGTACTTC.

The CDR3 DNA sequence: TGTGCCAGCAGCCGACTGGTCGGGGACACTGAAGCTTTCTTT. Amino acids: CASSRLVGDTEAFF. The chain employs TRBV3-1 and TRBJ1-1; the D is unclear. The CDR3 has 14 residues. Trimming took 4 bases from V and 3 from J, leaving 12 bases between them. CDR1 is LGHDT, CDR2 YNNKEL, per germline (reference sequence). Filled out from reference TRBV3-1 and TRBJ1-1, the complete variable domain reads DTAVSQTPKYLVTQMGNDKSIKCEQNLGHDTMYWYKQDSKKFLKIMFSYNNKELIINETVPNRFSPKSPDKAHLNLHINSLELGDSAVYFCASSRLVGDTEAFFGQGTRLTVV.

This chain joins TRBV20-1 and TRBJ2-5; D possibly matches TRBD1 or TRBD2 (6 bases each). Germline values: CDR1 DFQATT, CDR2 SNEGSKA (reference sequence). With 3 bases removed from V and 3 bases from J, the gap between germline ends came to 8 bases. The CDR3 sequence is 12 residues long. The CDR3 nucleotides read TGCAGTGCTAGGGGGGGCAAAGAGACCCAGTACTTC. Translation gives CSARGGKETQYF.

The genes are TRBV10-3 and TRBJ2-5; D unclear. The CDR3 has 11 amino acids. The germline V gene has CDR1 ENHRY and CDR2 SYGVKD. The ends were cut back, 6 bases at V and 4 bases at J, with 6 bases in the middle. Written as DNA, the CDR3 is TGTGCCATCAGGGCCGGAGAGACCCAGTACTTC. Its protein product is CAIRAGETQYF.

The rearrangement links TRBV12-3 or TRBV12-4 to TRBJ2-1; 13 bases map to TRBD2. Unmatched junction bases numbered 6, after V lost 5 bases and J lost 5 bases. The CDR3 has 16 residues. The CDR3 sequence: CASSPWTSGRNNEQFF. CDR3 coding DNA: TGTGCCAGCAGTCCGTGGACTAGCGGGAGAAACAATGAGCAGTTCTTC.

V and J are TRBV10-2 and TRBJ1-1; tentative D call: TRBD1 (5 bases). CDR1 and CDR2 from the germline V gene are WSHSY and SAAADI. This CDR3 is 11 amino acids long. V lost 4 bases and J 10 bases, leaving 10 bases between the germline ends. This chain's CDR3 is CASSGGLGAFF. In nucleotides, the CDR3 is TGCGCCAGCAGTGGGGGGTTGGGAGCTTTCTTT.

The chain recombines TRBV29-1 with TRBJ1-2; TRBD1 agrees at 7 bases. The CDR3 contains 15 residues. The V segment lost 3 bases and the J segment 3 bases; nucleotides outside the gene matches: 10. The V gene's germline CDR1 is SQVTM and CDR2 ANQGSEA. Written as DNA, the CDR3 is TGCAGCGTTGAGGCCCGACAGGGAAGGGACTATGGCTACACCTTC. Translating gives CSVEARQGRDYGYTF.

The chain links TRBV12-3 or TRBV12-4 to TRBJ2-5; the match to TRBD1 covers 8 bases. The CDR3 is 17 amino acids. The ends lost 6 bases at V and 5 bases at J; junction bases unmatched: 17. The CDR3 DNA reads TGTGCCAGCAGCTTACGTCTGATCGGGACAGGAGGGGAGACCCAGTACTTC. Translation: CASSLRLIGTGGETQYF.